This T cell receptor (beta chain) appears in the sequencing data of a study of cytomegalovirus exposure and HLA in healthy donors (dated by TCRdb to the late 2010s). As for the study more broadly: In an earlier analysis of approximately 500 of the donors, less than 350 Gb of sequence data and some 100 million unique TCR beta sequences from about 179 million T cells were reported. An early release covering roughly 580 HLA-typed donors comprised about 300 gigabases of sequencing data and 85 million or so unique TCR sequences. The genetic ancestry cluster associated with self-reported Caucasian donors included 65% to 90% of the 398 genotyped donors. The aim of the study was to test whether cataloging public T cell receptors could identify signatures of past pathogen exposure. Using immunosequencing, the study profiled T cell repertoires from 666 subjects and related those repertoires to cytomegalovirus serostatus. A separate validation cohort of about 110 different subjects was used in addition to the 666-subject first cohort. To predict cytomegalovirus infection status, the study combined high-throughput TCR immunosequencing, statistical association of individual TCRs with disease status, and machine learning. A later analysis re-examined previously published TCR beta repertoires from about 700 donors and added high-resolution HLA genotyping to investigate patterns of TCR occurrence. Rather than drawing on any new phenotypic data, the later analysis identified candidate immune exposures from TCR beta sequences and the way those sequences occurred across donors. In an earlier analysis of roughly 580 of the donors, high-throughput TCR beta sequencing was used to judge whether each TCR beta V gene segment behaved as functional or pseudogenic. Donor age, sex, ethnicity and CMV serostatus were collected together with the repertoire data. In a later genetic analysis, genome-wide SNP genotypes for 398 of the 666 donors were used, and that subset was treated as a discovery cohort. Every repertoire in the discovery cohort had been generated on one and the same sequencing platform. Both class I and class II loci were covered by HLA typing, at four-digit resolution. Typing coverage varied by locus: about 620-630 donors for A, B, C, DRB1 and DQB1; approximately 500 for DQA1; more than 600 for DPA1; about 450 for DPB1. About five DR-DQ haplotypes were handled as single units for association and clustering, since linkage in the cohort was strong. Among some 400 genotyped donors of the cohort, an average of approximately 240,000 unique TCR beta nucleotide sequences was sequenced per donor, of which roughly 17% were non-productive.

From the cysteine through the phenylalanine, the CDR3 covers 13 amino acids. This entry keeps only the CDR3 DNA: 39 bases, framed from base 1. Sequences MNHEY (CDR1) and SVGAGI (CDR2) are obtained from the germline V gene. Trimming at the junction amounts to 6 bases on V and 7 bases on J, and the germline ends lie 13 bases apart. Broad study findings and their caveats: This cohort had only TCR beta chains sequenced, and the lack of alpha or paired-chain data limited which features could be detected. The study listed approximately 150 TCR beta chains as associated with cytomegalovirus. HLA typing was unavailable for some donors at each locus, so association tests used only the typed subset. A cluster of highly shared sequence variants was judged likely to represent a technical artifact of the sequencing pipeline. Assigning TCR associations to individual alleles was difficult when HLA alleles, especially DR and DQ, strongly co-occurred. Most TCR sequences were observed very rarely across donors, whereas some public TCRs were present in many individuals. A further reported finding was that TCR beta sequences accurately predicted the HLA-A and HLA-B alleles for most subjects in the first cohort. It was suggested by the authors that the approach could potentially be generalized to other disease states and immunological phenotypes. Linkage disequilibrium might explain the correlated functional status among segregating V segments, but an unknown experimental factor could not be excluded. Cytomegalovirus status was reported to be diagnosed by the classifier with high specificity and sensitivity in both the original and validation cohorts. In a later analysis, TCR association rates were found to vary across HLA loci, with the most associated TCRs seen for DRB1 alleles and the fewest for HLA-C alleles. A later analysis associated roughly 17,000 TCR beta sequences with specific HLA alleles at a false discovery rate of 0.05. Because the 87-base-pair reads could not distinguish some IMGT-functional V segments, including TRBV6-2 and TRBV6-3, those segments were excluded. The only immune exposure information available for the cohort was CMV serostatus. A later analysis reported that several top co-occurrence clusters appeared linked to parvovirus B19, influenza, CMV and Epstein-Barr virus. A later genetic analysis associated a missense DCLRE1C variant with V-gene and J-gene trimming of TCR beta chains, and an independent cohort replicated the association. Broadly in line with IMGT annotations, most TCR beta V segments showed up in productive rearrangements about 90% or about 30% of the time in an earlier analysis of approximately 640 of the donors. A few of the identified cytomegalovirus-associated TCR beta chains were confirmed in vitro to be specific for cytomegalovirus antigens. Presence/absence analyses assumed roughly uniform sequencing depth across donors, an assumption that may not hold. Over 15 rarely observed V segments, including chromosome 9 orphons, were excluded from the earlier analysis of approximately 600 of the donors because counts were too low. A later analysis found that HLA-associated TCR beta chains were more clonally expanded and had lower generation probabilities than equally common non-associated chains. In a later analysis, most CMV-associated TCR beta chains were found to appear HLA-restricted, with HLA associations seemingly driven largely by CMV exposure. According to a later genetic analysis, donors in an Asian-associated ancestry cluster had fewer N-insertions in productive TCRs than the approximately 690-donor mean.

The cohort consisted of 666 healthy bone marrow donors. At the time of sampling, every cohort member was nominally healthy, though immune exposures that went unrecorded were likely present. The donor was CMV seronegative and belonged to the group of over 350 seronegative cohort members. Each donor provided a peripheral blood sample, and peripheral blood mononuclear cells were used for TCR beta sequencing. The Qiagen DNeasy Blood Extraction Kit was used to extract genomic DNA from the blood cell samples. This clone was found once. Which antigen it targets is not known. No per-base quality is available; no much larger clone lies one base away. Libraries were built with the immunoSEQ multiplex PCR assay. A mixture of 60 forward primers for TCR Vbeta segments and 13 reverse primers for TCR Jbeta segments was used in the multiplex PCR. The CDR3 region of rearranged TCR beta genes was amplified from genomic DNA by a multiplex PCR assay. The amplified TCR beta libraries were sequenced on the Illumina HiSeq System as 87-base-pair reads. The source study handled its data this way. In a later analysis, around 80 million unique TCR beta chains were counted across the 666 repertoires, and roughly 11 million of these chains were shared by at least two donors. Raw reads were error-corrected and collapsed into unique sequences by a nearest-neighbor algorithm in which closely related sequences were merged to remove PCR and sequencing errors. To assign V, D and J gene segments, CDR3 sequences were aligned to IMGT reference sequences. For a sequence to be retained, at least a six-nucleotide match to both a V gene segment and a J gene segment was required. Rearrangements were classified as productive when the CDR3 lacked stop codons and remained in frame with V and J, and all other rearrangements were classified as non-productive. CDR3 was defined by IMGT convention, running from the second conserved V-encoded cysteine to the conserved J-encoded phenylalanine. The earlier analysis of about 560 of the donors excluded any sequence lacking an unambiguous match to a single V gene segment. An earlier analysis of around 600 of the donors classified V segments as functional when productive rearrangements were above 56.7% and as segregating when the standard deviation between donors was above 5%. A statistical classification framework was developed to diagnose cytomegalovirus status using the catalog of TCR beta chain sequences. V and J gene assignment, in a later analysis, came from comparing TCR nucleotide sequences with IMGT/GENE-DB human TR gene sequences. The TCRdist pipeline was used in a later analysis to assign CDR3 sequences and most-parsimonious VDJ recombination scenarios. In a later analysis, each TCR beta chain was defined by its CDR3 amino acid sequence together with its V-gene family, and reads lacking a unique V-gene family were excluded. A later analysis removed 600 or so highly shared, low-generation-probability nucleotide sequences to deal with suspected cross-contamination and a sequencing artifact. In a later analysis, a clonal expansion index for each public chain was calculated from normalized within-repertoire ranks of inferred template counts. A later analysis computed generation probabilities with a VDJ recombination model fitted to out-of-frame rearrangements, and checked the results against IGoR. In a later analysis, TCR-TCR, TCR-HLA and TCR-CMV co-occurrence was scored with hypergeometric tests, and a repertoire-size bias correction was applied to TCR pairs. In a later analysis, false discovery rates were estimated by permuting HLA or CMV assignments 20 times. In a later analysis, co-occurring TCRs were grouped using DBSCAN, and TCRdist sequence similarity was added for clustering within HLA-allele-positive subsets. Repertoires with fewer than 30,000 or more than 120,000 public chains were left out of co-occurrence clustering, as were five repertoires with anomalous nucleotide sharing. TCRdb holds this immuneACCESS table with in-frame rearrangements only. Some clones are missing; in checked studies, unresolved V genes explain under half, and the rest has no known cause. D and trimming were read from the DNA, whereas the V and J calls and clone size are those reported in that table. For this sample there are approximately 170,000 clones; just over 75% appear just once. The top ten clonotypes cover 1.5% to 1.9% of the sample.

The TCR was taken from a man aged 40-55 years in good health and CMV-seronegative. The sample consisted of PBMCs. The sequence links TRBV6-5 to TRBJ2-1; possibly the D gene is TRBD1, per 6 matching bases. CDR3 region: CASRRTAKNEQFF. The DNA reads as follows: TGTGCCAGCAGGAGGACAGCCAAAAATGAGCAGTTCTTC.